These 30 T cell receptor beta chains were sequenced from one sample in a study of T cells in tuberculosis. Libraries were prepared by immunoSEQ multiplex PCR; TCRdb keeps only in-frame clonotypes and omits some of them. The table records about 58,000 clones, 70% to 90% of them present only once. After thawing and overnight rest, PBMC were stained with GMM-loaded CD1B tetramer, viability dye and anti-CD3 for sorting. The CD1B tetramers carried C32 glucose monomycolate purified from Rhodococcus equi. Sequenced material: CD1b-GMM tetramer-negative cells sorted from PBMCs. The receptors originated from an adult woman with latent tuberculosis.

The chain is built from TRBV6-6 and TRBJ2-7; the D gene is possibly TRBD2 (6 bases). V was pared by 2 bases and J by 1 base, with 15 bases between. Germline CDR1 MNHNY, CDR2 SVGAGI (reference sequence). The CDR3 contains 16 residues. The CDR3, as DNA: TGTGCCAGCAGTTACCTTCCGGGAGAATCGTCCTACGAGCAGTACTTC. This translates into CASSYLPGESSYEQYF.

V is TRBV5-4 and J is TRBJ2-3, with D possibly TRBD2 on 6 matching bases. CDR3 length: 18 amino acids. CDR1 is SGHNT and CDR2 is YYREEE in the germline V gene (reference sequence). Deletions cut 2 bases from V and 6 bases from J, with 25 bases between. CDR3 nucleotide sequence: TGTGCCAGCAGCTTCAGCGACCGGGGGTCGGGGGAAGCGGATACGCAGTATTTT. It yields the protein CASSFSDRGSGEADTQYF.

This chain uses TRBV5-1 with TRBJ2-5; 7 bases fit TRBD2. The CDR3 has 16 residues. J lost 2 bases, V lost 1 base, and 8 bases had no gene match. Germline V gene lookup returns CDR1 SGHRS and CDR2 YFSETQ. The CDR3 sequence is CASSLSAGVIQETQYF. CDR3 nucleotide sequence: TGCGCCAGCAGCTTGAGTGCGGGGGTCATTCAAGAGACCCAGTACTTC.

The CDR3 is CASSLNHYEQYF. The CDR3 region has the DNA TGTGCCAGCAGCTTAAATCACTACGAGCAGTACTTC. This chain joins TRBV7-9 and TRBJ2-7; no clear D gene. The length of the CDR3 is 12 residues. The germline V and J ends were trimmed by 2 bases and 3 bases, with 5 bases remaining between them. Germline CDR1 reads SEHNR; CDR2 reads FQNEAQ (reference sequence).

The chain combines TRBV6-1 with TRBJ2-7; 8 bases are a match to TRBD1. The CDR3 covers 13 residues. V dropped 5 bases and J dropped 2; count of bases not matched to a gene: 2. Germline lookup yields CDR1 MNHNS and CDR2 SASEGT. CDR3 bases: TGTGCCAGCAGTCGGACAGGGACCTACGAGCAGTACTTC. Protein sequence: CASSRTGTYEQYF.

The genes are TRBV7-9 and TRBJ2-7; the match to TRBD2 covers 8 bases. The CDR3 totals 15 residues. CDR1 is SEHNR and CDR2 is FQNEAQ in the germline V gene (reference sequence). The V and J ends lost 1 base and 0 bases, in that order; junction bases with no gene match: 2. The CDR3 region is CASSLERGLSYEQYF. CDR3 DNA: TGTGCCAGCAGCTTAGAGCGGGGGCTCTCCTACGAGCAGTACTTC.

This chain uses TRBV6-5 with TRBJ2-1, with TRBD1 as a possible D gene (6 bases). CDR3 length: 14 amino acids. Trimming removed 1 base from V and 7 bases from J, with 11 bases in between. Germline V gene sequence: CDR1 MNHEY, CDR2 SVGAGI. DNA for the CDR3: TGTGCCAGCAGTTACTTCAGGGGTCGAAATGAGCAGTTCTTC. Amino acids: CASSYFRGRNEQFF.

The chain couples TRBV29-1 to TRBJ2-3; D gene uncertain. Germline CDR1 SQVTM, CDR2 ANQGSEA. Trimming left V 1 base short and J 2 bases short, with 10 bases between. The CDR3 extends over 14 amino acids. As DNA, the CDR3 is TGCAGCGTTGAAGGGCAGGATTTCACAGATACGCAGTATTTT. This encodes CSVEGQDFTDTQYF.

This chain joins TRBV30 and TRBJ2-3; no firm D call. The CDR3 runs 14 residues. The germline CDR1 and CDR2 sequences are GTSNPN and SVGIG (reference sequence). Trimming took off 3 bases at V and 0 bases at J, with 10 bases between the two ends. The CDR3 nucleotides are TGTGCCTGGAGCAGCGTCACTAGCACAGATACGCAGTATTTT. It yields the protein CAWSSVTSTDTQYF.

The CDR3: CASSDTPRLFVYGYTF. In DNA form, the CDR3 reads TGTGCCAGCAGCGATACCCCGAGACTCTTCGTCTATGGCTACACCTTC. V and J are TRBV7-2 and TRBJ1-2, with D unresolved. Germline CDR1 SGHTA, CDR2 FQGNSA. The CDR3 is 16 residues long. V was pared by 5 bases and J by 4 bases, with 20 bases between.

This sequence joins TRBV6-5 and TRBJ1-1, with D perhaps TRBD1 (6 bases). The CDR3 covers 14 residues. The germline V and J ends were trimmed by 5 bases and 1 base, with 11 bases remaining between them. The germline CDR1 and CDR2 sequences are MNHEY and SVGAGI. The CDR3 coding sequence is TGTGCCAGCAGTGAGGGGGGGTCGAACACTGAAGCTTTCTTT. Translation gives CASSEGGSNTEAFF.

The V and J genes are TRBV7-2 and TRBJ1-2; D gene unclear. V was shortened by 5 bases and J by 2 bases, with 21 bases between the two germline ends. This CDR3 is 17 amino acids long. Germline V CDR1 and CDR2: SGHTA, FQGNSA. The CDR3 sequence is CASSPHPIPRSNYGYTF. The CDR3 DNA reads TGTGCCAGCAGCCCCCACCCCATCCCCCGGAGCAACTATGGCTACACCTTC. Supplemented by reference TRBV7-2 and TRBJ1-2, the full variable domain reads GAGVSQSPSNKVTEKGKDVELRCDPISGHTALYWYRQSLGQGLEFLIYFQGNSAPDKSGLPSDRFSAERTGGSVSTLTIQRTQQEDSAVYLCASSPHPIPRSNYGYTFGSGTRLTVV.

The chain carries TRBV5-1 and TRBJ1-4; no firm D call. Trimming left V 0 bases short and J 7 bases short, with 13 bases between. The CDR3 covers 15 residues. The germline V gene has CDR1 SGHRS and CDR2 YFSETQ. The CDR3: CASSLGSGIGEKLFF. CDR3 DNA: TGCGCCAGCAGCTTGGGTTCGGGGATTGGTGAAAAACTGTTTTTT.

CDR3 nucleotide sequence: TGTGCCAGTAGTATTAGGACTGAGCAGCCCCAGCATTTT. Its translation is CASSIRTEQPQHF. J is TRBJ1-5 and V is TRBV19; D is ambiguous. Germline V gives CDR1 LNHDA, CDR2 SQIVND (reference sequence). Trimming shortened V by 3 bases and J by 7 bases, and 10 bases separated the two germline ends. The CDR3 spans 13 residues.

V is TRBV2 and J is TRBJ1-4; a weak D match, TRBD1 (6 bases). Trimming removed 6 bases from V and 7 bases from J, with 18 bases in between. CDR3 length: 15 residues. The V gene's germline CDR1 is SNHLY and CDR2 FYNNEI. CDR3 loop: CASRGYRELSEKLFF. In nucleotides, the CDR3 is TGTGCCAGCAGGGGCTACAGGGAGTTGTCTGAAAAACTGTTTTTT.

This clone has just one count. This rearrangement joins TRBV5-6 to TRBJ2-1; 7 bases map to TRBD2. The CDR3 runs 15 residues. The germline gives CDR1 SGHDT, CDR2 YYEEEE. With V trimmed by 0 bases and J by 0 bases, 0 bases remained unmatched. The CDR3 nucleotides are TGTGCCAGCAGCTTGGGCGGGAGCTCCTACAATGAGCAGTTCTTC. Amino acid sequence: CASSLGGSSYNEQFF.

The CDR3 reads CASSPGLAGGSYEQYF. The CDR3 DNA follows: TGTGCCAGCAGCCCTGGACTAGCGGGGGGTTCCTACGAGCAGTACTTC. The chain has TRBV11-3 and TRBJ2-7; 14 bases align to TRBD2. V lost 5 bases, J lost 1 base, and 4 bases stayed unmatched. The CDR3 runs 16 residues. Germline CDR1 reads SGHNT; CDR2 reads YENEEA.

The V and J genes are TRBV5-1 and TRBJ2-1; 7 bases agree with TRBD1. This CDR3 region has 13 residues. The trim removed 0 bases at V and 9 bases at J, leaving 3 bases unmatched. CDR1 and CDR2 (germline): SGHRS, YFSETQ. CDR3: CASSLGQGFEQFF. In nucleotides, the CDR3 is TGCGCCAGCAGCTTGGGACAGGGTTTTGAGCAGTTCTTC.

The V and J genes are TRBV4-3 and TRBJ2-7; 8 bases are a match to TRBD1. The germline V gene has CDR1 LGHNA and CDR2 YSLEER. The CDR3 consists of 15 residues. Trimming took 0 bases from V and 2 from J; bases not matched to a gene: 3. The CDR3 loop is CASSQDGQGPYEQYF. CDR3 bases: TGCGCCAGCAGCCAAGACGGACAGGGCCCCTACGAGCAGTACTTC.

V is TRBV30 and J is TRBJ2-7; D perhaps matches TRBD1 (6 bases). The CDR3 contains 15 residues. The germline V and J ends were trimmed by 2 bases and 3 bases, with 17 bases remaining between them. The V gene's germline CDR1 is GTSNPN and CDR2 SVGIG (reference sequence). CDR3 region: CAWSQTGTTYYEQYF. DNA for the CDR3: TGTGCCTGGAGTCAAACCGGGACAACCTACTACGAGCAGTACTTC.

The genes are TRBV5-6 and TRBJ2-5, with TRBD1 matching over 9 bases. The CDR3 loop spans 17 amino acids. V trimming: 3 bases; J trimming: 5 bases; junction bases outside the gene matches: 14. The germline V gene has CDR1 SGHDT and CDR2 YYEEEE. CDR3 region: CASSSYTGTGSMETQYF. In nucleotides, the CDR3 is TGTGCCAGCAGCTCCTATACCGGGACAGGGAGCATGGAGACCCAGTACTTC. Based on the CDR3 plus reference TRBV5-6 and TRBJ2-5, the full variable domain is DAGVTQSPTHLIKTRGQQVTLRCSPKSGHDTVSWYQQALGQGPQFIFQYYEEEERQRGNFPDRFSGHQFPNYSSELNVNALLLGDSALYLCASSSYTGTGSMETQYFGPGTRLLVL.

This clone was counted a few times. Other DNA sequences from this sample encode an identical CDR3 as well. V and J are TRBV19 and TRBJ2-7, with 8 bases fitting TRBD1. This CDR3 comprises 15 residues. Germline lookup yields CDR1 LNHDA and CDR2 SQIVND (reference sequence). J gave up 0 bases and V 3 bases, and 4 bases lay outside the gene matches. CDR3 amino acids: CASSIPGQGSYEQYF. As DNA, the CDR3 is TGTGCCAGTAGTATTCCTGGACAGGGCTCCTACGAGCAGTACTTC.

The CDR3 DNA sequence: TGTGCCATCCGGGTGAATGAGCAGTTCTTC. This encodes CAIRVNEQFF. This chain connects TRBV9 to TRBJ2-1, with D unclear. Between the trimmed V and J ends, which lost 9 bases and 7 bases, there was a span of 8 bases. Germline V gene lookup returns CDR1 SGDLS and CDR2 YYNGEE. The CDR3 has 10 amino acids.

The chain joins TRBV5-1 to TRBJ1-6; D is perhaps TRBD1 (5 bases). V lost 4 bases and J 12 bases, leaving 20 bases between the germline ends. The CDR3 is made up of 15 amino acids. The germline gives CDR1 SGHRS, CDR2 YFSETQ. The CDR3 here is CASSGGSGTVEPLHF. The CDR3 DNA follows: TGCGCCAGCAGCGGGGGTTCTGGGACTGTTGAACCCCTCCACTTT. Variable domain in full (rest from reference TRBV5-1 and TRBJ1-6): KAGVTQTPRYLIKTRGQQVTLSCSPISGHRSVSWYQQTPGQGLQFLFEYFSETQRNKGNFPGRFSGRQFSNSRSEMNVSTLELGDSALYLCASSGGSGTVEPLHFGNGTRLTVT.

This sequence joins TRBV7-2 and TRBJ1-2, with TRBD1 matching over 7 bases. Trimming at V came to 5 bases and at J to 1 base, leaving 4 bases not matched to a gene. In germline, CDR1 is SGHTA, CDR2 FQGNSA. The length of the CDR3 is 14 residues. Here the CDR3 reads CASSLGGLNYGYTF. The CDR3 DNA sequence: TGTGCCAGCAGCCTAGGGGGCCTTAACTATGGCTACACCTTC.

CDR3 region: CASRLAGGTDTQYF. DNA of the CDR3: TGTGCCAGCAGGCTAGCGGGGGGGACAGATACGCAGTATTTT. The gene calls are TRBV7-2 and TRBJ2-3; the match to TRBD2 covers 12 bases. The CDR3 runs to 14 residues. V lost 6 bases to trimming and J lost 3 bases; unmatched junction nucleotides: 1. Looked up from germline, CDR1 is SGHTA and CDR2 is FQGNSA.

This clone was observed a handful of times. CDR3 in amino acids: CASSRQGAVGNTIYF. CDR3 in DNA: TGTGCCAGCAGCCGTCAGGGGGCGGTTGGAAACACCATATATTTT. V gene TRBV7-9 combines with J gene TRBJ1-3; 8 bases are a match to TRBD1. This CDR3 is built from 15 residues. Germline V gene sequence: CDR1 SEHNR, CDR2 FQNEAQ (reference sequence). After removal of 5 bases from V and 3 bases from J, the junction contained 6 bases not matched to a gene.

This chain links TRBV18 with TRBJ2-1; D is perhaps TRBD2 (5 bases). The CDR3 spans 15 residues. CDR1 is KGHSH and CDR2 is LQKENI in the germline V gene. Trimming stripped 2 bases from V and 2 bases from J, with 10 bases between. The CDR3 protein is CASSPGVGTYNEQFF. CDR3 in DNA: TGTGCCAGCTCACCAGGGGTCGGGACCTACAATGAGCAGTTCTTC.

The V call is TRBV7-2, the J call TRBJ1-4; D possibly corresponds to TRBD1 (6 bases). Germline CDR1 reads SGHTA; CDR2 reads FQGNSA. The CDR3 spans 14 residues. V lost 0 bases and J 7 bases, leaving 9 bases between the germline ends. The CDR3 nucleotides read TGTGCCAGCAGCTTAGCACAGGGCCCTGAAAAACTGTTTTTT. This translates into CASSLAQGPEKLFF.

The chain uses TRBV11-1 and TRBJ2-1, with 10 bases lining up with TRBD2. This CDR3 has 15 amino acids. Germline V gene sequence: CDR1 SGHAT, CDR2 FQDESV (reference sequence). The V gene end was trimmed by 5 bases and the J gene end by 3 bases; junction bases not matched to a gene: 4. The CDR3 nucleotides read TGTGCCAGCAGCCGTAGCGGGAGGAGCTACAATGAGCAGTTCTTC. This translates into CASSRSGRSYNEQFF. Full variable domain (outside the CDR3, taken from reference TRBV11-1 and TRBJ2-1): EAEVAQSPRYKITEKSQAVAFWCDPISGHATLYWYRQILGQGPELLVQFQDESVVDDSQLPKDRFSAERLKGVDSTLKIQPAELGDSAMYLCASSRSGRSYNEQFFGPGTRLTVL.